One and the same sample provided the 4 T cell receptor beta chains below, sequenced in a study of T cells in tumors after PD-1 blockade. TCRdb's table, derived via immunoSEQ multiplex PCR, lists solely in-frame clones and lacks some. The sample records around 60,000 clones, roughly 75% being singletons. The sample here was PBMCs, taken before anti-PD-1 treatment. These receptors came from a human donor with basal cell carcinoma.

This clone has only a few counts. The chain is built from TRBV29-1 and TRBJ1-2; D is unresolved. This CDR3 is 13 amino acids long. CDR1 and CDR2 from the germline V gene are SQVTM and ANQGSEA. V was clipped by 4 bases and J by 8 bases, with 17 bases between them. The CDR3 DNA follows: TGCAGCGTTGTTCGGGAGAGGGCTGAAGGCTACACCTTC. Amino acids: CSVVRERAEGYTF.

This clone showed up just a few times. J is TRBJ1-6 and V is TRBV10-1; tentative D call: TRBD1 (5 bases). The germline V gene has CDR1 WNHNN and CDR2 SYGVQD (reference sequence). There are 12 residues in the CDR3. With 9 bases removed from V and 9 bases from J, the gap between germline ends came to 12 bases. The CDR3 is CASLRGGSPLHF. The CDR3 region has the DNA TGCGCCAGTCTCCGGGGGGGTTCACCCCTCCACTTT.

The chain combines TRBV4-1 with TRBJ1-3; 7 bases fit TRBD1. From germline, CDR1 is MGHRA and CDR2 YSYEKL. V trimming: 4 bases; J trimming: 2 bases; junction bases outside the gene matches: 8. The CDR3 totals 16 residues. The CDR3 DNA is TGCGCCAGCAGCCGAGTATATACAGGGGCTGGAAACACCATATATTTT. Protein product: CASSRVYTGAGNTIYF.

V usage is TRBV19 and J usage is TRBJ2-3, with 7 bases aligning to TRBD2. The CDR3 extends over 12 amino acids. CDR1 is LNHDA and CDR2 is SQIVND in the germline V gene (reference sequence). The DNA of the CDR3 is TGTGCAGCGGGACGGGACACAGATACGCAGTATTTT. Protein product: CAAGRDTDTQYF.